These 12 T cell receptor beta chains share one sample of origin, sequenced in a study of T cell changes during pregnancy in multiple sclerosis. Repertoires were generated with immunoSEQ multiplex PCR, while TCRdb's copy carries only in-frame clones and drops some. Of roughly 80,000 clones listed, 93% were seen once; the top ten hold 2.5%. The source was peripheral blood, collected in the second trimester of pregnancy. These TCRs come from a female donor with multiple sclerosis, enrolled in a pregnancy study.

This clone was detected a few times. J is TRBJ2-7 and V is TRBV2, with a possible D match to TRBD1 (6 bases). There are 15 residues in the CDR3. The V gene lost 6 bases and the J gene lost 5 bases, with 20 bases spanning the gap. Germline CDR1 is SNHLY and CDR2 is FYNNEI. CDR3: CASRETGQGWDEQYF. DNA for the CDR3: TGTGCCAGCAGGGAGACGGGACAAGGCTGGGACGAGCAGTACTTC.

J is TRBJ2-5 and V is TRBV5-4, with TRBD1 as a possible D gene (6 bases). The CDR3 is 15 amino acids. Looked up from germline, CDR1 is SGHNT and CDR2 is YYREEE (reference sequence). V lost 2 bases to trimming and J lost 0 bases, with 11 bases between them. CDR3 protein: CASSFPGADQETQYF. In DNA, the CDR3 is TGTGCCAGCAGCTTCCCAGGGGCCGACCAAGAGACCCAGTACTTC.

This sequence joins TRBV9 and TRBJ2-3, with D perhaps TRBD2 (6 bases). Germline V gene sequence: CDR1 SGDLS, CDR2 YYNGEE. The V and J ends lost 4 bases and 2 bases respectively, with 23 bases between them. The CDR3 covers 18 residues. This CDR3 reads CASSSPRVGGEHTDTQYF. CDR3 in DNA: TGTGCCAGCAGCTCCCCCCGGGTCGGCGGGGAGCACACAGATACGCAGTATTTT.

The V call is TRBV19, the J call TRBJ2-3, with 8 bases aligning to TRBD2. Germline lookup yields CDR1 LNHDA and CDR2 SQIVND (reference sequence). Trimming took 3 bases from V and 0 from J; bases not matched to a gene: 11. This CDR3 contains 18 residues. DNA for the CDR3: TGTGCCAGTAGTATTCATGCGAGCGGGGGACCTAGCACAGATACGCAGTATTTT. This gives the protein CASSIHASGGPSTDTQYF.

The chain is built from TRBV7-9 and TRBJ1-2, with D perhaps matching TRBD1 (6 bases). Trimming removed 6 bases at V and 1 base at J, with 12 bases between. Germline V gene sequence: CDR1 SEHNR, CDR2 FQNEAQ (reference sequence). The CDR3 loop spans 14 amino acids. CDR3 loop: CASRGAGDNYGYTF. CDR3 sequence (DNA): TGTGCCAGCAGGGGGGCAGGGGATAACTATGGCTACACCTTC.

The chain links TRBV5-8 to TRBJ2-5; the D gene is possibly TRBD2 (5 bases). Germline V gene data show CDR1 as SGHTS and CDR2 as YDEGEE. Trimming pared 0 bases from V and 9 bases from J, leaving 9 bases between. The CDR3 length is 12 residues. The CDR3 is CASSLDRGAQYF. CDR3 nucleotide sequence: TGTGCCAGCAGCTTGGACCGGGGTGCCCAGTACTTC.

V gene TRBV7-3 combines with J gene TRBJ2-3; D not resolved. Germline-derived CDR1 and CDR2 are SGHTA and FQGTGA. There are 16 residues in the CDR3. Trimming took 1 base from V and 0 from J, leaving 11 bases between them. The CDR3 sequence is CASSLIPSVSTDTQYF. DNA for the CDR3: TGTGCCAGCAGCTTAATCCCCTCCGTTAGCACAGATACGCAGTATTTT.

This sequence joins TRBV27 and TRBJ2-7; D may be TRBD1 (6 bases). The length of the CDR3 is 16 residues. V was trimmed by 7 bases and J by 0 bases, leaving 19 bases between them. Germline V CDR1 and CDR2: MNHEY, SMNVEV (reference sequence). The CDR3 loop reads CASNLSPPRGSYEQYF. CDR3 sequence (DNA): TGTGCCAGCAACCTTAGCCCGCCCAGGGGCTCCTACGAGCAGTACTTC.

CDR3 loop: CASSERGNYGYTF. In DNA form, the CDR3 reads TGTGCCAGCAGTGAACGGGGTAACTATGGCTACACCTTC. The chain joins TRBV6-4 to TRBJ1-2; D remains unclear. V was cut by 3 bases and J by 1 base, with 6 bases left in between. Germline CDR1 is MRHNA and CDR2 is SNTAGT. The CDR3 spans 13 residues.

The gene calls are TRBV5-4 and TRBJ2-7; the match to TRBD2 covers 8 bases. Germline V CDR1 and CDR2: SGHNT, YYREEE (reference sequence). This CDR3 has 15 residues. With 9 bases clipped from V and 4 bases from J, the junction kept 15 bases outside the gene matches. In DNA form, the CDR3 reads TGTGCCACCACAAAGCAGGGACCTAGCGGGTACGAGCAGTACTTC. Amino acids: CATTKQGPSGYEQYF.

The chain's CDR3 is CASSPPSIVGNTIYF. The CDR3 coding sequence is TGTGCCAGCAGCCCTCCCTCTATTGTGGGAAACACCATATATTTT. This chain joins TRBV7-9 and TRBJ1-3; no definite D call. Per the germline V gene, CDR1 is SEHNR and CDR2 is FQNEAQ (reference sequence). CDR3 length: 15 amino acids. Trimming pared 5 bases from V and 4 bases from J, leaving 15 bases between.

The table lists this clone with a few counts. This chain uses TRBV19 with TRBJ1-4; unclear D gene. There are 13 residues in the CDR3. The V end lost 3 bases, the J end lost 8 bases, and 10 bases lay between the germline ends. Germline loops: CDR1 LNHDA, CDR2 SQIVND (reference sequence). DNA of the CDR3: TGTGCCAGTAGTATCCACTCGACAGAAAAACTGTTTTTT. Its translation: CASSIHSTEKLFF.